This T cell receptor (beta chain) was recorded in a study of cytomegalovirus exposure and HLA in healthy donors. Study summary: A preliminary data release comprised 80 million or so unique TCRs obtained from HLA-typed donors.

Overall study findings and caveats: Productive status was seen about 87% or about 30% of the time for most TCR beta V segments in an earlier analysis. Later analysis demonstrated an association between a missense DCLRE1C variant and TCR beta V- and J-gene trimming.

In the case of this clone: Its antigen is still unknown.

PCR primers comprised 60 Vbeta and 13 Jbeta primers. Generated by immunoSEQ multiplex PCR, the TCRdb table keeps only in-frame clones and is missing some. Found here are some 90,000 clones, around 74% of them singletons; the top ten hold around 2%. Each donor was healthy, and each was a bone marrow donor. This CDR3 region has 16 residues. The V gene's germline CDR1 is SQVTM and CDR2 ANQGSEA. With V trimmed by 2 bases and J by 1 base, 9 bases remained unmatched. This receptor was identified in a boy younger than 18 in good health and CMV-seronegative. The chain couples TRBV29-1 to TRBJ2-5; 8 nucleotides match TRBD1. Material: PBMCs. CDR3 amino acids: CSVEMGQVLLQETQYF. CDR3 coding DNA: TGCAGCGTTGAAATGGGACAGGTGCTACTCCAAGAGACCCAGTACTTC.